Listed below are T cell receptor beta chains from one sample, sequenced in a study of PD-L1 blockade in urothelial cancer. Measured with immunoSEQ multiplex PCR; TCRdb has only the in-frame clones, and not every one. Altogether around 100,000 clones are present, roughly 84% being singletons, with the ten largest covering roughly 2%. The material sequenced was PBMCs, taken around atezolizumab (anti-PD-L1) treatment. Every receptor here comes from a man in his sixties with urothelial cancer. Both conserved end residues are part of each CDR3. Each record gives: CDR3 DNA, CDR3 protein, clone size, J gene, D gene, V gene. A D gene is named only where the DNA matches it firmly. A clone size is listed for some rows: how often the clone was seen (once, few, many), or a class if it is expanded.

cdr3_nt: TGTGCCAGAAGGGAGGGACGGGCGGAGAACACCGGGGAGCTGTTTTTT; cdr3_aa: CARREGRAENTGELFF; clone_size: few; j_call: TRBJ2-2; d_call: .; v_call: TRBV5-3
cdr3_nt: TGCGCCAGCAGCCAGGGACAGGGCCCCTCCTACGAGCAGTACTTC; cdr3_aa: CASSQGQGPSYEQYF; clone_size: .; j_call: TRBJ2-7; d_call: TRBD1; v_call: TRBV5-1
cdr3_nt: TGTGCCAGCAGCCAGGGACAGACAGGGGGTGCGGGAGATACGCAGTATTTT; cdr3_aa: CASSQGQTGGAGDTQYF; clone_size: .; j_call: TRBJ2-3; d_call: TRBD1; v_call: TRBV7-3
cdr3_nt: TGTGCCAGCAGTGAGATCCCAGGGGCGAACACCGGGGAGCTGTTTTTT; cdr3_aa: CASSEIPGANTGELFF; clone_size: .; j_call: TRBJ2-2; d_call: .; v_call: TRBV6-1
cdr3_nt: TGTGCCAGCAGCGTCTTTGACCGGGACAGGGAACGGTACTTC; cdr3_aa: CASSVFDRDRERYF; clone_size: few; j_call: TRBJ2-7; d_call: TRBD1; v_call: TRBV9
cdr3_nt: TGTGCCAGCAGTGGGACAGGGTATAACCCTGAAGCTTTCTTT; cdr3_aa: CASSGTGYNPEAFF; clone_size: .; j_call: TRBJ1-1; d_call: TRBD1; v_call: TRBV2
cdr3_nt: TGTGCCAGCAGCCGTCGACAGGCCGACTCCTACAATGAGCAGTTCTTC; cdr3_aa: CASSRRQADSYNEQFF; clone_size: .; j_call: TRBJ2-1; d_call: .; v_call: TRBV5-5
cdr3_nt: TGTGCCAGCAGCGTCCCCGGGGATGTTGCAGATACGCAGTATTTT; cdr3_aa: CASSVPGDVADTQYF; clone_size: .; j_call: TRBJ2-3; d_call: .; v_call: TRBV9
cdr3_nt: TGTGCCAGCAGACGGACAGGGTCAAACGAGCAGTACTTC; cdr3_aa: CASRRTGSNEQYF; clone_size: few; j_call: TRBJ2-7; d_call: TRBD1; v_call: TRBV27
cdr3_nt: TGTGCCTGGAGTGTACAGAGAGAGCAGTACTTC; cdr3_aa: CAWSVQREQYF; clone_size: .; j_call: TRBJ2-7; d_call: .; v_call: TRBV30
cdr3_nt: TGTGCCAGCAGCGTAGGGGTGGATACAGCTAGCACAGATACGCAGTATTTT; cdr3_aa: CASSVGVDTASTDTQYF; clone_size: .; j_call: TRBJ2-3; d_call: .; v_call: TRBV9
cdr3_nt: TGCGCCAGCAGCTTGGTTCAGGGTTCGGGAGAGACCCAGTACTTC; cdr3_aa: CASSLVQGSGETQYF; clone_size: .; j_call: TRBJ2-5; d_call: .; v_call: TRBV5-1
cdr3_nt: TGTGCCAGCAGTAAAGGGGGTCTGAGCTCCTACGAGCAGTACTTC; cdr3_aa: CASSKGGLSSYEQYF; clone_size: .; j_call: TRBJ2-7; d_call: .; v_call: TRBV6-5
cdr3_nt: TGCGCCAGCAGCTTGGAGGGTTTGGCCCGGGGTGAAAAACTGTTTTTT; cdr3_aa: CASSLEGLARGEKLFF; clone_size: .; j_call: TRBJ1-4; d_call: .; v_call: TRBV5-1
cdr3_nt: TGTGCCAGCAAACTGTTAACTGAAGCTTTCTTT; cdr3_aa: CASKLLTEAFF; clone_size: .; j_call: TRBJ1-1; d_call: .; v_call: TRBV2
cdr3_nt: TGTGCCACCAGCAGAGATATGAACGGGGGTTTCGGCGAAGATACGCAGTATTTT; cdr3_aa: CATSRDMNGGFGEDTQYF; clone_size: once; j_call: TRBJ2-3; d_call: .; v_call: TRBV15
cdr3_nt: TGTGCCAGCAGCTCCGGCGGCCGGTTCACAGATACGCAGTATTTT; cdr3_aa: CASSSGGRFTDTQYF; clone_size: .; j_call: TRBJ2-3; d_call: .; v_call: TRBV7-3
cdr3_nt: TGTGCCAGCAGCGCGAGCGACAGTCCCCGAAGTGGCTACACCTTC; cdr3_aa: CASSASDSPRSGYTF; clone_size: .; j_call: TRBJ1-2; d_call: .; v_call: TRBV9
cdr3_nt: TGCGCCAGCAGCCAAGATGGGCCAGGGGTGGGTACCGGGGAGCTGTTTTTT; cdr3_aa: CASSQDGPGVGTGELFF; clone_size: .; j_call: TRBJ2-2; d_call: .; v_call: TRBV4-3
cdr3_nt: TGCGCCAGCAGCTCCGAGTTAAACTATGGCTACACCTTC; cdr3_aa: CASSSELNYGYTF; clone_size: few; j_call: TRBJ1-2; d_call: .; v_call: TRBV5-1
cdr3_nt: TGTGCCAGTGGACTAGCGCTTTACAATGAGCAGTTCTTC; cdr3_aa: CASGLALYNEQFF; clone_size: .; j_call: TRBJ2-1; d_call: TRBD2; v_call: TRBV19
cdr3_nt: TGCGCCAGCAGCTTGGCCTTAGACAGGCCACCCTACGAGCAGTACTTC; cdr3_aa: CASSLALDRPPYEQYF; clone_size: .; j_call: TRBJ2-7; d_call: .; v_call: TRBV5-1
cdr3_nt: TGTGCCGGCGCTAGCGGGAGGGCCGGGGAGCAGTTCTTC; cdr3_aa: CAGASGRAGEQFF; clone_size: .; j_call: TRBJ2-1; d_call: TRBD2; v_call: TRBV2
cdr3_nt: TGCAGTGCTTGGACATACACTGAAGCTTTCTTT; cdr3_aa: CSAWTYTEAFF; clone_size: .; j_call: TRBJ1-1; d_call: .; v_call: TRBV20-1
cdr3_nt: TGTGCCAGCAGCCGGACAGGGGATCAGCCCCAGCATTTT; cdr3_aa: CASSRTGDQPQHF; clone_size: few; j_call: TRBJ1-5; d_call: TRBD1; v_call: TRBV11-1
cdr3_nt: TGTGCCAGTAGTATCTCTCCGGGACTAGCGGGCTACGAGCAGTACTTC; cdr3_aa: CASSISPGLAGYEQYF; clone_size: .; j_call: TRBJ2-7; d_call: TRBD2; v_call: TRBV19
cdr3_nt: TGTGCCATCAGTGAGGGGACAGTCGACACCGGGGAGCTGTTTTTT; cdr3_aa: CAISEGTVDTGELFF; clone_size: .; j_call: TRBJ2-2; d_call: TRBD1; v_call: TRBV10-3
cdr3_nt: TGTGCCAGCAGTCCAACGACAGGGATGAACACTGAAGCTTTCTTT; cdr3_aa: CASSPTTGMNTEAFF; clone_size: .; j_call: TRBJ1-1; d_call: TRBD1; v_call: TRBV28
cdr3_nt: TGTGCCAGCAGCGCGGGGGGGGCGCTTGGCTACACCTTC; cdr3_aa: CASSAGGALGYTF; clone_size: .; j_call: TRBJ1-2; d_call: .; v_call: TRBV6-1
cdr3_nt: TGTGCCAGCACGAGGGACAGGGGTGGTTTCGGCTACACCTTC; cdr3_aa: CASTRDRGGFGYTF; clone_size: .; j_call: TRBJ1-2; d_call: TRBD1; v_call: TRBV19
cdr3_nt: TGTGCCAGCACTCAGACAGGGGACAGGGTCTACGAGCAGTACTTC; cdr3_aa: CASTQTGDRVYEQYF; clone_size: .; j_call: TRBJ2-7; d_call: TRBD1; v_call: TRBV13
cdr3_nt: TGTGCCAGTAGCGTACAGGGCACAGAGACCCAGTACTTC; cdr3_aa: CASSVQGTETQYF; clone_size: .; j_call: TRBJ2-5; d_call: .; v_call: TRBV19
cdr3_nt: TGTGCCATCAGGGGACAACAAGAGACCCAGTACTTC; cdr3_aa: CAIRGQQETQYF; clone_size: .; j_call: TRBJ2-5; d_call: .; v_call: TRBV10-3
cdr3_nt: TGTGCCAGCAGCCAAGAGGGGACAGCTCGTGGAAACACCATATATTTT; cdr3_aa: CASSQEGTARGNTIYF; clone_size: .; j_call: TRBJ1-3; d_call: TRBD1; v_call: TRBV4-2
cdr3_nt: TGCGCCAGCAGCCCCGGGACAGGGGTAGCGAACACTGAAGCTTTCTTT; cdr3_aa: CASSPGTGVANTEAFF; clone_size: .; j_call: TRBJ1-1; d_call: TRBD1; v_call: TRBV5-1
cdr3_nt: TGTGCCAGTAGCGGGACTAGCGGGAATGAGCAGTTCTTC; cdr3_aa: CASSGTSGNEQFF; clone_size: .; j_call: TRBJ2-1; d_call: TRBD2; v_call: TRBV19
cdr3_nt: TGTGCCAGCAGTTTGGGAGCCGATGAGCAGTTCTTC; cdr3_aa: CASSLGADEQFF; clone_size: .; j_call: TRBJ2-1; d_call: .; v_call: TRBV27
cdr3_nt: TGTGCCAGCAGCGTCTCTAGCGGGGGGTACGAGCAGTACTTC; cdr3_aa: CASSVSSGGYEQYF; clone_size: .; j_call: TRBJ2-7; d_call: TRBD2; v_call: TRBV5-4
cdr3_nt: TGTGCCAGCAGCTTACGGGGGTACAATGAGCAGTTCTTC; cdr3_aa: CASSLRGYNEQFF; clone_size: .; j_call: TRBJ2-1; d_call: .; v_call: TRBV11-2
cdr3_nt: TGTGCCAGTAATCAACAGGGTTTCGGGGAGACCCAGTACTTC; cdr3_aa: CASNQQGFGETQYF; clone_size: .; j_call: TRBJ2-5; d_call: .; v_call: TRBV19
cdr3_nt: TGTGCCACCACAGACCTGGGACAGGGGGACGAGCAGTACTTC; cdr3_aa: CATTDLGQGDEQYF; clone_size: few; j_call: TRBJ2-7; d_call: TRBD1; v_call: TRBV6-1
cdr3_nt: TGCGCCAGCAGCTTCATGTCCTATAATTCACCCCTCCACTTT; cdr3_aa: CASSFMSYNSPLHF; clone_size: .; j_call: TRBJ1-6; d_call: .; v_call: TRBV5-1
cdr3_nt: TGCGCCAGCGGAAGAGCGGATGGCTACACCTTC; cdr3_aa: CASGRADGYTF; clone_size: .; j_call: TRBJ1-2; d_call: .; v_call: TRBV10-2
cdr3_nt: TGTGCCAGCAGCTCGGGGACTACCCGCGGGGCCAAAAACATTCAGTACTTC; cdr3_aa: CASSSGTTRGAKNIQYF; clone_size: .; j_call: TRBJ2-4; d_call: TRBD2; v_call: TRBV5-4
cdr3_nt: TGTGCCAGCAGTAGAGACAGGGGATCGGGCCAGCCCCAGCATTTT; cdr3_aa: CASSRDRGSGQPQHF; clone_size: .; j_call: TRBJ1-5; d_call: TRBD1; v_call: TRBV6-1